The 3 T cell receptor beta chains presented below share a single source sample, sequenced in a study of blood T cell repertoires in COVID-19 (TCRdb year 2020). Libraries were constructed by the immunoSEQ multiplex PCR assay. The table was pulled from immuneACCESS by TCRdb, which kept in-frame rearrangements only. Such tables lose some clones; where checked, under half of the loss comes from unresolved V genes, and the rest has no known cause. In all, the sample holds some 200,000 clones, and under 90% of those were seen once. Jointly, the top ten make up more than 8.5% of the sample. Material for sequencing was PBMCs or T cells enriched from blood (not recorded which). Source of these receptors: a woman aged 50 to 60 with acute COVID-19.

CDR3 residues: CASSFPMSGELFF. CDR3 DNA: TGTGCCAGCAGCTTCCCGATGAGTGGGGAGCTGTTTTTT. The chain joins TRBV11-2 to TRBJ2-2, with D unclear. This CDR3 has 13 residues. Germline values: CDR1 SGHAT, CDR2 FQNNGV. The V and J ends lost 3 bases and 8 bases respectively, with 10 bases between them.

CDR3 DNA sequence: TGTGCCAGTAAGGACGGGAGGCAAGGCAATGAGCAGTTCTTC. Its translation is CASKDGRQGNEQFF. The chain carries TRBV19 and TRBJ2-1; TRBD2 aligns across 7 bases. The CDR3 extends over 14 amino acids. Trimming cost V 7 bases and J 6 bases; bases outside gene matches: 9. The germline V gene has CDR1 LNHDA and CDR2 SQIVND (reference sequence).

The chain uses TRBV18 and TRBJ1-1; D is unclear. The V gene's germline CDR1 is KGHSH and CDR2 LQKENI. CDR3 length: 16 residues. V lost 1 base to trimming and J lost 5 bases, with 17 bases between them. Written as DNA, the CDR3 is TGTGCCAGCTCACCACGGGCCGCGCGTGAGAAGACTGAAGCTTTCTTT. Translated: CASSPRAAREKTEAFF.